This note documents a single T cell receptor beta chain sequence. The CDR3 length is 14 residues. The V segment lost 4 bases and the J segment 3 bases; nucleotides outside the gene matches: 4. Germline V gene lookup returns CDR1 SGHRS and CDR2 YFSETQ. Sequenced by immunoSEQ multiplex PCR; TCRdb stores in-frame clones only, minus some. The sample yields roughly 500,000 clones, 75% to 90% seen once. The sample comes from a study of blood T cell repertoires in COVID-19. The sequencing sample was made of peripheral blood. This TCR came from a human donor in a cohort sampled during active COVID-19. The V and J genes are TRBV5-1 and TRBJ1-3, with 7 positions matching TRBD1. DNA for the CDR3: TGCGCCAGCAGCCCGACAGGGTTTGGAAACACCATATATTTT. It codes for CASSPTGFGNTIYF.